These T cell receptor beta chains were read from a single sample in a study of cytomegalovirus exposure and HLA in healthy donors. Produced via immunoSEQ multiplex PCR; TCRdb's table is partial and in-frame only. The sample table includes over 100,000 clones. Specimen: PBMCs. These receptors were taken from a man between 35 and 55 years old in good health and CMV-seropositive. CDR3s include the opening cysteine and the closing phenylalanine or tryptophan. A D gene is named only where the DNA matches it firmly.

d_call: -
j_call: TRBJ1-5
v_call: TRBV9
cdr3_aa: CASSVAGYVNQPQHF

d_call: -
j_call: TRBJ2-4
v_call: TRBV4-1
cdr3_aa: CASSLSLAKNIQYF

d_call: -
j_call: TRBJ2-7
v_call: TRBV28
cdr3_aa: CASSSGVRGEQYF

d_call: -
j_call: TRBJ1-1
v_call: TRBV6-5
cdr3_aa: CASSYGGGVKSEAFF

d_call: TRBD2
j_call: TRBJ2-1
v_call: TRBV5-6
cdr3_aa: CASSLGTSRGNEQFF

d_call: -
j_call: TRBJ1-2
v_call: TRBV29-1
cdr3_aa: CSVGGGGDGYTF

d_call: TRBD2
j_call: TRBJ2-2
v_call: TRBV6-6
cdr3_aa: CASSYGTSTGELFF

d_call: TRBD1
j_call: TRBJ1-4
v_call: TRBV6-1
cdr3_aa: CASSERGTDNEKLFF

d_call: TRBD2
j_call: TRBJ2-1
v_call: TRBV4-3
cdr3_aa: CASSQDRTGGNNEQFF

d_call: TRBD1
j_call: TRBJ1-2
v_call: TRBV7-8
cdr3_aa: CASSLDVQGFNYGYTF

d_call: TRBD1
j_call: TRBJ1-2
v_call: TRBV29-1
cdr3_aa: CSAQGQGAGYTF

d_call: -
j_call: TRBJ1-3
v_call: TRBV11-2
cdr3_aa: CASTRQSYSGNTIYF

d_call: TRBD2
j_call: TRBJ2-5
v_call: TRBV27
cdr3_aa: CASSPGLAGGRETQYF

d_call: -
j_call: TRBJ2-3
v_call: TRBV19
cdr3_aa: CASSIVRLVNRTDTQYF

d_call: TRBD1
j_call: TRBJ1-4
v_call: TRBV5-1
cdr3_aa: CASSLRRTGGLDEKLFF

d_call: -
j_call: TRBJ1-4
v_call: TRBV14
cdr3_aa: CASSQEQSDEKLFF

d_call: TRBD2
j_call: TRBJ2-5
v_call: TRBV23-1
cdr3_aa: CASSRPSGREQETQYF

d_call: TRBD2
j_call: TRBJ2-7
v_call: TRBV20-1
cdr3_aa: CSADSGNEQYF

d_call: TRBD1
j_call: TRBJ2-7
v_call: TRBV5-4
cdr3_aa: CASGDRGYDEQYF

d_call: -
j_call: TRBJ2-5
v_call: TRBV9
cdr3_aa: CASSVAGSFKETQYF

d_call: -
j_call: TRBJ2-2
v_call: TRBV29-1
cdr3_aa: CSVESTEVNTGELFF

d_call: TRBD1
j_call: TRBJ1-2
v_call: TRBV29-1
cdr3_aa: CSVGTDNYGYTF

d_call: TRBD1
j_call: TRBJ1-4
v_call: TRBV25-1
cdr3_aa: CASSVTTGEKLFF

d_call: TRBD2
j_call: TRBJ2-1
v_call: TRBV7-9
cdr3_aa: CASSLSGASGSSYNEQFF

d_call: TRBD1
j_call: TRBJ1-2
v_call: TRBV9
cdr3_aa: CASSKGTGVFYGYTF

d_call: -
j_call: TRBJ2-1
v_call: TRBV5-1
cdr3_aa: CASSLVSSSYNEQFF

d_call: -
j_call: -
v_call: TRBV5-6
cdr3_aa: CASSLLLEQYF

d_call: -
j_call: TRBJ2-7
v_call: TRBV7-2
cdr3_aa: CASSLVQTRAGEQYF

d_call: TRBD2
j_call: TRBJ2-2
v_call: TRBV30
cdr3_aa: CAWSVLMGLAGAGELFF

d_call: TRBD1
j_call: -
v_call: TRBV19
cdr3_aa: CASSPLRLGQGPYEQFF

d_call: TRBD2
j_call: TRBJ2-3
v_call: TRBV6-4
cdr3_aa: CASSASTSGSTDTQYF

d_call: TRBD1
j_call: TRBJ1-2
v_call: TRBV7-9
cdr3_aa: CASSSPTGGNDGYTF

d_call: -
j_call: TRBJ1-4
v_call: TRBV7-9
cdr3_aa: CASSGWLQGPSNEKLFF

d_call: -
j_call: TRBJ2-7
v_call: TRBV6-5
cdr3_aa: CASIGGAAYEQYF

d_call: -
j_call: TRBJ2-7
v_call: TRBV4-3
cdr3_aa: CASSQGSYEQYF

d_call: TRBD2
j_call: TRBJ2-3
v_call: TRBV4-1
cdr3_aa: CASSLAPGGRRTDTQYF

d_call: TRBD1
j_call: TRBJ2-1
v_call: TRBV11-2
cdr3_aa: CASSLGRGNLDEQFF

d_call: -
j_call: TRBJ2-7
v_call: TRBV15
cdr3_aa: CATSRGHDSYEQYF

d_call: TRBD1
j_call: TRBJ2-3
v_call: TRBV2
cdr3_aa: CASSLLDRTWTDTQYF

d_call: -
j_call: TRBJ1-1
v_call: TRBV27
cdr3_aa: CASSLGWMNTEAFF

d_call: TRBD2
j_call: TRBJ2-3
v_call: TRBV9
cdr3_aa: CASSVASGSITDTQYF

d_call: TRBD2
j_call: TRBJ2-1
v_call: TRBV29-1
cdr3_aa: CSVDVTSRYNEQFF

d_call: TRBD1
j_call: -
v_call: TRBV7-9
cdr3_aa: CASSGTDRIASYEQYF

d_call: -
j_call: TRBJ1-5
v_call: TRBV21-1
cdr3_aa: CASSNTLRPYSNQPQHF

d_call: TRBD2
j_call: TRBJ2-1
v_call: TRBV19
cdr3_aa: CASTTVASGSFNEQFF

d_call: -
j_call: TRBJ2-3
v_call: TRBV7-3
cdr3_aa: CASSVSRGDTQYF

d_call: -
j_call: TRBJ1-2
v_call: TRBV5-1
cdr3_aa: CASSLVGGDGYTF

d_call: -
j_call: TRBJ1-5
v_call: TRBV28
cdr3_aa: CASLREERQPQHF

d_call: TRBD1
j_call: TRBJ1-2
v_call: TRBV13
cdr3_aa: CASSLVGRGYGYTF

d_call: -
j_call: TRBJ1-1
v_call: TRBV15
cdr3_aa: CATRSYGAGTEAFF

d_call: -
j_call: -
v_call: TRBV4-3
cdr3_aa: CASSQEFRQDYEQYF

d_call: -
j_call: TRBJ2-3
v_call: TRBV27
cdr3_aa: CASTLAVSTDTQYF

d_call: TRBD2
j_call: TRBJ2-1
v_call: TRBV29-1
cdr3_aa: CSVDTSGIYNEQFF